Listed here are 18 T cell receptor beta chains from one sample, sequenced in a study of Ad26.COV2.S vaccination and SARS-CoV-2 variants. Only in-frame clones appear in the TCRdb table, and some are missing; sequencing was by immunoSEQ multiplex PCR. This table holds about 680,000 clones, roughly nine tenths found once. Treatment given: some 20 received Ad26.COV2.S at low or high dose, single or two shots; about 5 received placebo; per-sample allocation not given. Day 63 after the first injection of vaccine or placebo was the sampling time. The material sequenced was peripheral blood, taken in a trial of Ad26.COV2.S vaccine versus placebo. The receptors come from a person aged 18-60 years who received the Ad26.COV2.S COVID-19 vaccine or a placebo.

This clone turned up a few times. The DNA of the CDR3 is TGTGCCAGCAGCTTAGAGAGGAGACAGACGAACACTGAAGCTTTCTTT. It is translated as CASSLERRQTNTEAFF. The chain links TRBV11-2 to TRBJ1-1; tentatively, D is TRBD1 (5 bases). The germline V and J ends were trimmed by 0 bases and 1 base, with 12 bases remaining between them. The CDR3 has 16 amino acids. Germline assignment: CDR1 SGHAT and CDR2 FQNNGV.

The chain has TRBV7-2 and TRBJ2-5; no reliable D call. The CDR3 totals 17 residues. V lost 1 base and J 2 bases, leaving 17 bases between the germline ends. Germline loops: CDR1 SGHTA, CDR2 FQGNSA. As DNA, the CDR3 is TGTGCCAGCAGCTTAGTACCGCTAACACAAGGGCAAGAGACCCAGTACTTC. Amino acids: CASSLVPLTQGQETQYF. The full variable domain, rest sourced from reference TRBV7-2 and TRBJ2-5, is GAGVSQSPSNKVTEKGKDVELRCDPISGHTALYWYRQSLGQGLEFLIYFQGNSAPDKSGLPSDRFSAERTGGSVSTLTIQRTQQEDSAVYLCASSLVPLTQGQETQYFGPGTRLLVL.

The J gene is TRBJ1-1, the V gene TRBV2, with D tentatively TRBD1 (5 bases). Trimming stripped 7 bases from V and 5 bases from J, with 17 bases between. Germline V gene data show CDR1 as SNHLY and CDR2 as FYNNEI. The CDR3 runs 14 residues. DNA for the CDR3: TGTGCCAGCAACCTGACACCGGGGGAGACTGAAGCTTTCTTT. Its translation is CASNLTPGETEAFF.

The V call is TRBV25-1, the J call TRBJ1-1, with no clear D. Trimming took off 5 bases at V and 4 bases at J, with 14 bases between the two ends. CDR3 length: 14 amino acids. Per the germline V gene, CDR1 is MGHDK and CDR2 is SYGVNS. CDR3 coding DNA: TGTGCCAGCAGTATCAGGTCCCCTCTCACTGAAGCTTTCTTT. Its translation: CASSIRSPLTEAFF. Full variable domain (remainder filled in from reference TRBV25-1 and TRBJ1-1): EADIYQTPRYLVIGTGKKITLECSQTMGHDKMYWYQQDPGMELHLIHYSYGVNSTEKGDLSSESTVSRIRTEHFPLTLESARPSHTSQYLCASSIRSPLTEAFFGQGTRLTVV.

This clone appeared a single time. In DNA form, the CDR3 reads TGTGCCAGCAGCCGAGGGGGGAAGGAGACCCAGTACTTC. It is translated as CASSRGGKETQYF. The chain is built from TRBV11-3 and TRBJ2-5; D is perhaps TRBD1 or TRBD2 (6 bases each). The CDR3 covers 13 residues. V dropped 5 bases and J dropped 5 bases, with 12 bases sitting between them. The germline gives CDR1 SGHNT, CDR2 YENEEA.

The V and J genes are TRBV27 and TRBJ2-6, with 9 bases identical to TRBD1. The CDR3 length is 16 residues. The trim removed 6 bases at V and 2 bases at J, leaving 5 bases unmatched. Germline V CDR1 and CDR2: MNHEY, SMNVEV (reference sequence). The CDR3 region has the DNA TGTGCCAGCAGACCAACAGGGGGCACTGGGGCCAACGTCCTGACTTTC. Its protein product is CASRPTGGTGANVLTF.

The count of this clone is one. The rearrangement uses TRBV5-1 and TRBJ2-7, with 10 nucleotides matching TRBD1. Trimming took 0 bases from V and 6 from J; bases not matched to a gene: 6. CDR1 and CDR2 (germline): SGHRS, YFSETQ. The CDR3 totals 15 residues. CDR3 in amino acids: CASSLEGQGGGEQYF. CDR3 nucleotides: TGCGCCAGCAGCTTGGAAGGACAGGGGGGTGGCGAGCAGTACTTC. The full variable domain, its missing parts supplied by reference TRBV5-1 and TRBJ2-7, is KAGVTQTPRYLIKTRGQQVTLSCSPISGHRSVSWYQQTPGQGLQFLFEYFSETQRNKGNFPGRFSGRQFSNSRSEMNVSTLELGDSALYLCASSLEGQGGGEQYFGPGTRLTVT.

The J gene is TRBJ2-2, the V gene TRBV4-2, with TRBD2 matching over 8 bases. After removal of 3 bases from V and 6 bases from J, the junction contained 3 bases not matched to a gene. From germline, CDR1 is LGHNA and CDR2 YNFKEQ. The CDR3 totals 14 residues. The CDR3 protein is CASSHNGGAGELFF. The CDR3 nucleotides read TGTGCCAGCAGCCATAACGGGGGGGCCGGGGAGCTGTTTTTT.

The chain has TRBV4-3 and TRBJ2-7; D call uncertain. Germline assignment: CDR1 LGHNA and CDR2 YSLEER. This CDR3 comprises 14 residues. The V end was cut by 1 base, the J end by 2 bases, with 9 bases between. The CDR3 here is CASSQVDRPYEQYF. CDR3 DNA sequence: TGCGCCAGCAGCCAAGTCGACCGTCCCTACGAGCAGTACTTC.

This clone has a single count. The gene calls are TRBV19 and TRBJ2-7, with TRBD2 matching over 11 bases. The CDR3 is 12 amino acids. Germline lookup yields CDR1 LNHDA and CDR2 SQIVND (reference sequence). V lost 11 bases, J lost 4 bases, and 4 bases stayed unmatched. The CDR3 DNA reads TGTGCCGTTGGGACTAGCGGTTACGAGCAGTACTTC. It specifies CAVGTSGYEQYF.

Details on this clone: In the same sample, other DNA sequences code for this CDR3. This sequence joins TRBV18 and TRBJ1-4; unclear D gene. Germline assignment: CDR1 KGHSH and CDR2 LQKENI. There are 13 residues in the CDR3. Trimming took 0 bases from V and 8 from J, leaving 7 bases between them. The CDR3 DNA sequence: TGTGCCAGCTCACCACCAGGAGAGGAAAAACTGTTTTTT. Translating gives CASSPPGEEKLFF.

The V call is TRBV4-1, the J call TRBJ1-2; a possible D gene is TRBD1 (5 bases). Trimming cost V 1 base and J 8 bases, with 14 bases left between them. This CDR3 has 14 amino acids. Germline values: CDR1 MGHRA, CDR2 YSYEKL. CDR3 in DNA: TGCGCCAGCAGCCAAGGGGGGGGTGTGAGAGGCTACACCTTC. Protein product: CASSQGGGVRGYTF.

The J gene is TRBJ1-2, the V gene TRBV29-1; possibly TRBD1 for D (5 bases). V lost 4 bases and J 0 bases, leaving 9 bases between the germline ends. CDR1 is SQVTM, CDR2 ANQGSEA, per germline. There are 13 residues in the CDR3. CDR3: CSVGQGTNYGYTF. CDR3 sequence (DNA): TGCAGCGTTGGGCAGGGTACTAACTATGGCTACACCTTC.

J is TRBJ2-7 and V is TRBV5-1, with 7 bases identical to TRBD1. CDR1 is SGHRS and CDR2 is YFSETQ in the germline V gene. CDR3 length equals 15 residues. Trimming took 4 bases from V and 3 from J; bases not matched to a gene: 10. The CDR3 protein is CASSPQTGFGYEQYF. The CDR3 DNA sequence: TGCGCCAGCAGCCCGCAGACAGGGTTTGGCTACGAGCAGTACTTC.

The gene calls are TRBV5-4 and TRBJ2-1, with 11 bases matching TRBD2. Germline V gene lookup returns CDR1 SGHNT and CDR2 YYREEE (reference sequence). Trimming removed 0 bases from V and 6 bases from J; junction bases left unmatched: 2. The CDR3 extends over 15 amino acids. Written as DNA, the CDR3 is TGTGCCAGCAGCTTGGCCGGGACTAGCGGCAATGAGCAGTTCTTC. Translation gives CASSLAGTSGNEQFF.

In this sample, this clone turned up once. The rearrangement joins TRBV7-8 to TRBJ2-4; D may correspond to TRBD1 or TRBD2 (5 bases each). The CDR3 consists of 15 residues. Germline V gene sequence: CDR1 SGHVS, CDR2 FQNEAQ. Between the trimmed V and J ends, which lost 5 bases and 0 bases, there was a span of 11 bases. CDR3 coding DNA: TGTGCCAGCAGCCGGGACGGAATAGCCAAAAACATTCAGTACTTC. Protein product: CASSRDGIAKNIQYF.

The chain recombines TRBV5-1 with TRBJ2-7; the D gene is possibly TRBD1 (6 bases). The V and J ends lost 6 bases and 6 bases respectively, with 19 bases between them. The CDR3 runs to 14 residues. CDR1 is SGHRS, CDR2 YFSETQ, per germline. As DNA, the CDR3 is TGCGCCAGCACCCGACAGGATTCGTTTGGCGAGCAGTACTTC. Encoded protein: CASTRQDSFGEQYF.

The CDR3 sequence: CASSALAGVPDTQYF. The CDR3 DNA reads as TGCGCCAGCAGCGCGCTAGCGGGGGTCCCAGATACGCAGTATTTT. The chain combines TRBV5-1 with TRBJ2-3; 10 bases map to TRBD2. J gave up 4 bases and V 4 bases, and 6 bases lay outside the gene matches. In germline, CDR1 is SGHRS, CDR2 YFSETQ. The CDR3 loop spans 15 amino acids.